There are a few counts of the clone carrying this T cell receptor beta chain. Its matching antigen is unknown. This entry comes from a study of early T cells in non-severe SARS-CoV-2 infection. Whole-study context: Sequencing targeted bulk RNA from unsorted whole blood, leaving chains unpaired. Study-wide results and caveats: Matching with VDJdb favored anti-spike CD8 responses (missing private and CD4 specificities).

Germline V gene lookup returns CDR1 SQVTM and CDR2 ANQGSEA. After removal of 4 bases from V and 2 bases from J, the junction contained 3 bases not matched to a gene. This CDR3 comprises 13 residues. Attachment of unique molecular identifiers was made to individual cDNA molecules. TCRdb processed the 5' RACE reads anew with MiXCR; each CDR3 protein has one entry. The sample lists 65,000 to 80,000 distinct CDR3 sequences; roughly 10% were seen once. The receptor comes from an adult who was a healthcare worker with PCR-confirmed SARS-CoV-2 infection or an uninfected control (not recorded which). The source material was whole blood. The V call is TRBV29-1, the J call TRBJ2-5; 8 bases are shared with TRBD2. The CDR3 protein is CSVGRGGQETQYF. In nucleotides, the CDR3 is TGCAGCGTTGGTCGCGGGGGGCAAGAGACCCAGTACTTC.